This is a list of T cell receptor beta chains from one sample in a study of blood T cell repertoires in COVID-19. Sequenced by immunoSEQ multiplex PCR; TCRdb stores in-frame clones only, minus some. In the table there are over 150,000 clones, roughly 72% of which are singletons. The sample comprised peripheral blood. The receptors originated from a woman of 80 years or more with acute or convalescent COVID-19. CDR3s include the opening cysteine and the closing phenylalanine or tryptophan. The D gene is left open where the match is weak. Not every row has a clone size; where given, it reads once, few, many or a size class.

len | abundance | j_gene | v_gene | d_gene | CDR3aa | CDR3nt
15 | . | TRBJ1-2 | TRBV6-6 | . | CASTIGGGAIYGYTF | TGTGCCAGCACCATCGGGGGGGGAGCAATCTATGGCTACACCTTC
15 | many | TRBJ1-2 | TRBV19 | TRBD1 | CASSIFGTGGDGYTF | TGTGCCAGTAGTATTTTCGGGACAGGGGGGGATGGCTACACCTTC
15 | . | TRBJ2-7 | TRBV7-2 | TRBD1 | CASSSNPGQGFQQYF | TGTGCCAGCAGCTCAAACCCGGGACAGGGGTTCCAGCAGTACTTC
16 | . | TRBJ2-3 | TRBV11-1 | . | CASSLRLTGAGDTQYF | TGTGCCAGCAGCTTACGCTTAACGGGAGCTGGAGATACGCAGTATTTT
13 | . | TRBJ2-5 | TRBV5-1 | . | CASSFGSVETQYF | TGCGCCAGCAGCTTTGGTAGCGTGGAGACCCAGTACTTC
16 | . | TRBJ2-1 | TRBV4-3 | TRBD2 | CASSQGTSGGSGEQFF | TGCGCCAGCAGCCAGGGGACTAGCGGGGGCTCAGGTGAGCAGTTCTTC
13 | . | TRBJ1-5 | TRBV5-1 | . | CASSPNAGQPQHF | TGCGCCAGCAGCCCAAACGCGGGTCAGCCCCAGCATTTT
14 | . | TRBJ2-7 | TRBV25-1 | . | CASSKVQNSYEQYF | TGTGCCAGCAGTAAAGTACAAAACTCCTACGAGCAGTACTTC
13 | . | TRBJ1-1 | TRBV10-3 | . | CAISTELNTEAFF | TGTGCCATTTCGACAGAACTGAACACTGAAGCTTTCTTT
14 | few | TRBJ2-2 | TRBV7-2 | . | CASSLNSPTGELFF | TGTGCCAGCAGCTTGAACAGTCCCACCGGGGAGCTGTTTTTT
15 | . | TRBJ1-4 | TRBV19 | TRBD1 | CASSISGTGFGKLFF | TGTGCCAGTAGTATATCCGGGACAGGGTTCGGAAAACTGTTTTTT
17 | . | TRBJ2-3 | TRBV5-4 | . | CASSLVGNRELRNTQYF | TGTGCCAGCAGCTTGGTGGGGAACAGGGAATTGCGAAATACGCAGTATTTT
15 | few | TRBJ2-2 | TRBV7-2 | TRBD1 | CASSSGTGKAGELFF | TGTGCCAGCAGCTCCGGGACAGGGAAGGCCGGGGAGCTGTTTTTT
14 | . | TRBJ1-1 | TRBV7-9 | . | CASSTSPVSGEAFF | TGTGCCAGCAGCACTAGCCCCGTTTCGGGTGAAGCTTTCTTT
15 | . | TRBJ2-1 | TRBV7-3 | . | CASSMGGTPLYEQFF | TGTGCCAGCAGTATGGGCGGGACGCCCCTATATGAGCAGTTCTTC
15 | . | TRBJ1-2 | TRBV7-9 | TRBD1 | CASSPPAGTVYGYTF | TGTGCCAGCAGCCCACCAGCCGGGACAGTCTATGGCTACACCTTC
14 | . | TRBJ1-2 | TRBV6-5 | . | CASSFRTRVGGYTF | TGTGCCAGCAGTTTCCGAACCAGGGTTGGCGGCTACACCTTC
15 | . | TRBJ1-1 | TRBV25-1 | . | CASSAGGLRGAEAFF | TGTGCCAGCAGTGCAGGAGGTCTCCGCGGGGCCGAAGCTTTCTTT
12 | once | TRBJ2-5 | TRBV5-6 | . | CASSEAQETQYF | TGTGCCAGCAGCGAGGCCCAAGAGACCCAGTACTTC
16 | . | TRBJ1-2 | TRBV4-1 | TRBD1 | CASSQDSGTDSYGYTF | TGCGCCAGCAGCCAAGACTCCGGGACAGACAGCTATGGCTACACCTTC
15 | . | TRBJ2-5 | TRBV6-5 | . | CASIRTRAAGETQYF | TGTGCCAGCATTCGAACCCGGGCGGCGGGAGAGACCCAGTACTTC
15 | once | TRBJ1-2 | TRBV10-3 | . | CAISVGPETNYGYTF | TGTGCCATCAGTGTGGGGCCAGAAACTAACTATGGCTACACCTTC
20 | . | TRBJ2-1 | TRBV19 | TRBD2 | CASSIDAQGLAGMGYNEQFF | TGTGCCAGTAGTATAGATGCACAGGGACTAGCGGGAATGGGCTACAATGAGCAGTTCTTC
15 | . | TRBJ1-2 | TRBV5-1 | . | CASSSGQTANYGYTF | TGCGCCAGCAGCTCTGGACAGACCGCTAACTATGGCTACACCTTC
15 | few | TRBJ2-3 | TRBV9 | TRBD2 | CASNFGGDSTDTQYF | TGTGCCAGCAACTTTGGGGGGGACAGCACAGATACGCAGTATTTT
15 | . | TRBJ1-4 | TRBV2 | . | CASSPWTATNEKLFF | TGTGCCAGCAGCCCGTGGACAGCAACTAATGAAAAACTGTTTTTT
15 | . | TRBJ2-2 | TRBV5-6 | . | CASSFGGRNTGELFF | TGTGCCAGCAGCTTCGGGGGAAGGAACACCGGGGAGCTGTTTTTT
16 | . | TRBJ2-2 | TRBV10-3 | . | CAISELVDSDTGELFF | TGTGCCATCAGTGAGTTGGTCGATTCGGACACCGGGGAGCTGTTTTTT
13 | . | TRBJ2-3 | TRBV3-1/TRBV3-2 | . | CASKVQGTDTQYF | TGTGCCAGCAAGGTACAGGGAACAGATACGCAGTATTTT
11 | . | TRBJ1-2 | TRBV30 | . | CAWEGGYGYTF | TGTGCCTGGGAGGGAGGCTATGGCTACACCTTC
21 | . | TRBJ1-6 | TRBV4-1 | TRBD1 | CASSQDGEGQGVRGYNSPLHF | TGCGCCAGCAGCCAAGATGGCGAGGGACAGGGTGTTCGGGGATATAATTCACCCCTCCACTTT
16 | . | TRBJ1-4 | TRBV9 | . | CASSDGTRGANEKLFF | TGTGCCAGCAGCGACGGAACCCGAGGAGCTAATGAAAAACTGTTTTTT
14 | . | TRBJ1-1 | TRBV5-1 | . | CASSPETTGTEAFF | TGCGCCAGCAGCCCAGAAACGACAGGCACTGAAGCTTTCTTT
16 | . | TRBJ2-7 | TRBV5-4 | TRBD1 | CASSLGGALGTYEQYF | TGTGCCAGCAGCTTAGGGGGCGCATTAGGAACCTACGAGCAGTACTTC
13 | once | TRBJ1-1 | TRBV29-1 | TRBD1 | CSGQGVENTEAFF | TGCAGCGGACAGGGGGTCGAGAACACTGAAGCTTTCTTT
14 | . | TRBJ2-5 | TRBV19 | . | CASSTSLAEGTQYF | TGTGCCAGTAGTACAAGTTTGGCCGAGGGGACCCAGTACTTC
17 | . | TRBJ2-3 | TRBV5-5 | TRBD2 | CASSSGLAGGAVDTQYF | TGTGCCAGCAGCTCGGGACTAGCGGGGGGGGCGGTAGATACGCAGTATTTT
15 | . | TRBJ1-5 | TRBV6-1 | . | CASSDVSGADQPQHF | TGTGCCAGCAGTGATGTCTCAGGGGCGGATCAGCCCCAGCATTTT
14 | . | TRBJ1-2 | TRBV6-5 | . | CASSSRDNGYGYTF | TGTGCCAGCAGTTCCCGGGACAATGGCTATGGCTACACCTTC
13 | once | TRBJ2-1 | TRBV18 | . | CASVLGQNNEQFF | TGTGCCAGCGTACTTGGACAGAACAATGAGCAGTTCTTC
14 | few | TRBJ2-2 | TRBV7-3 | . | CASSFERATGELFF | TGTGCCAGCAGCTTTGAGAGGGCCACCGGGGAGCTGTTTTTT
15 | . | TRBJ2-7 | TRBV11-2 | . | CASSLVRGSGNEQYF | TGTGCCAGCAGCTTAGTCAGAGGCTCGGGGAACGAGCAGTACTTC
13 | . | TRBJ2-1 | TRBV29-1 | TRBD2 | CSVETSEYNEQFF | TGCAGCGTTGAAACTAGCGAGTACAATGAGCAGTTCTTC
15 | . | TRBJ1-1 | TRBV5-1 | . | CASSFDRSPNAEAFF | TGCGCCAGCAGCTTTGACAGGTCCCCTAATGCTGAAGCTTTCTTT
12 | . | TRBJ1-2 | TRBV3-1/TRBV3-2 | TRBD1 | CASNRQGSGYTF | TGTGCCAGCAATCGACAGGGGAGCGGCTACACCTTC
13 | . | TRBJ1-2 | TRBV4-3 | . | CASSQRESDGYTF | TGCGCCAGCAGCCAAAGGGAGTCGGATGGCTACACCTTC
13 | . | TRBJ2-2 | TRBV6-5 | . | CASLPTGTGELFF | TGTGCCAGCCTACCTACAGGGACCGGGGAGCTGTTTTTT
15 | . | TRBJ1-6 | TRBV4-2 | TRBD1 | CASSPRRQGNSPLHF | TGTGCCAGCAGCCCCCGACGACAGGGAAATTCACCCCTCCACTTT
15 | few | TRBJ1-4 | TRBV4-3 | . | CASSRNREGNEKLFF | TGCGCCAGCAGCCGTAACAGGGAGGGCAATGAAAAACTGTTTTTT